Below, 9 T cell receptor beta chains from the same sample are listed, as sequenced in a study of CD8+CD57+ T cells in acquired aplastic anemia. For CDR3 and TCR beta VDJ profiling, genomic DNA was the template used. TCRdb itself ran the reads through MiXCR, one entry per CDR3 protein. The sample yields roughly 420,000 distinct CDR3 sequences, roughly 68% seen once. The material sequenced was sorted CD4+, CD8+, or CD8+CD57+ T cells (not recorded which) from PBMCs. The receptors stem from a human donor in good health, serving as a control.

This clonotype was seen at least ten times. This chain links TRBV24-1 with TRBJ2-3, with D unclear. The CDR3 is 13 residues long. The V gene lost 3 bases and the J gene lost 6 bases, with 9 bases spanning the gap. CDR1 is KGHDR and CDR2 is SFDVKD in the germline V gene. Here the CDR3 reads CATSDPPVDTQYF. For the CDR3, the DNA is TGTGCCACCAGTGATCCCCCGGTGGATACGCAGTATTTT.

As concerns this clonotype: Because it lacks the conserved phenylalanine or tryptophan at the end, this CDR3 is likely a read error. It is unclear where the CDR3 begins or ends on the DNA, so no DNA is shown, and the CDR3 is as TCRdb lists it. The chain is built from TRBV7-8 and TRBJ2-7; the listed D gene, TRBD2, was not tested against the DNA. The CDR3 length is 12 residues, termini included. Germline CDR1 reads SGHVS; CDR2 reads FQNEAQ. This chain's CDR3 is CASSRQGGNTYL.

This chain's CDR3 is CSASGGGYEQYF. The DNA of the CDR3 is TGCAGTGCTAGCGGAGGGGGCTACGAGCAGTACTTC. The rearrangement joins TRBV20-1 to TRBJ2-7, with D perhaps being TRBD1 or TRBD2 (6 bases each). Trimming pared 3 bases from V and 3 bases from J, leaving 9 bases between. The CDR3 consists of 12 residues. Germline V CDR1 and CDR2: DFQATT, SNEGSKA (reference sequence).

The rearrangement links TRBV20-1 to TRBJ2-5, with D uncertain. The CDR3 covers 11 residues. Germline V lookup: CDR1 DFQATT, CDR2 SNEGSKA (reference sequence). V lost 3 bases to trimming and J lost 12 bases, with 14 bases between them. The CDR3 nucleotides are TGCAGTGCTAGGGCCCTTCAATTAGAGTACTTC. Protein: CSARALQLEYF.

This clonotype was detected only once. An end of the junction does not agree with germline; a read error may underlie this. The chain employs TRBV24-1 and TRBJ2-3; D gene unclear. CDR1 and CDR2 from the germline V gene are KGHDR and SFDVKD. The CDR3 is made up of 10 amino acids. DNA of the CDR3: TGTGCCGCCAGCCGCGATACGCAGTATTTT. This codes for CAASRDTQYF.

The chain recombines TRBV7-2 with TRBJ1-2; D unresolved. CDR3 length: 15 residues. V lost 5 bases and J lost 4, with 17 bases in between. The V gene's germline CDR1 is SGHTA and CDR2 FQGNSA. The CDR3 protein is CASSQDQVGVYGYTF. DNA of the CDR3: TGTGCCAGCAGCCAAGATCAGGTTGGGGTCTATGGCTACACCTTC.

Regarding this clonotype: The conserved phenylalanine or tryptophan is not found at the CDR3 terminus, so this likely reflects a read error. The DNA is omitted, as the CDR3 cannot be located on it reliably, and the CDR3 follows TCRdb's listing. This chain links TRBV24-1 with TRBJ1-2. Germline lookup yields CDR1 KGHDR and CDR2 SFDVKD. The CDR3 has 8 amino acids, counting both end residues. The CDR3 protein is CATSPPAR.

Points on this clonotype: Without the conserved terminal phenylalanine or tryptophan, this CDR3 likely stems from a read error. The limits of the CDR3 on the DNA are not certain, so only TCRdb's listed CDR3 is given. The chain is built from TRBV10-3 and TRBJ2-7; the table calls TRBD2, which could not be checked here. Germline V gene sequence: CDR1 ENHRY, CDR2 SYGVKD. The CDR3 has 15 residues if both end residues are counted. The CDR3 sequence: CAISEVGDSSYTFCS.

This clonotype appeared many times. The CDR3 reads CASSFFPVSYEQYF. In DNA, the CDR3 is TGTGCCAGCAGCTTCTTTCCAGTATCCTACGAGCAGTACTTC. The chain has TRBV11-2 and TRBJ2-7, with no clear D. This CDR3 has 14 residues. V was trimmed by 3 bases and J by 1 base, leaving 10 bases between them. From germline, CDR1 is SGHAT and CDR2 FQNNGV.